This T cell receptor beta chain was retrieved from a study of T cells in Graves' hyperthyroidism and ophthalmopathy (dated by TCRdb to 2018 to 2020). Regarding the study in general: Peripheral blood samples were taken at the time of initial diagnosis, prior to any treatment. A discovery cohort of about a hundred patients, 43 with Graves' ophthalmopathy and approximately 60 with stable Graves' hyperthyroidism, was used to find distinguishing TCR V-J signatures. An independent validation cohort of under 20 hyperthyroidism patients and about 15 patients who later progressed to ophthalmopathy tested prospective prediction of ophthalmopathy. For training and testing, the 100 or so patients in the discovery cohort were randomly divided in a 7:3 ratio. The study also compared thyroid tissue and blood T-cell repertoires from more than five Graves' hyperthyroidism patients. Following sampling, methimazole starting at 30 mg daily was given to hyperthyroidism patients, and high-dose intravenous methylprednisolone was given to ophthalmopathy patients. The paper reports TCR Vbeta CDR3 sequencing of 130 to 150 peripheral blood samples: around 45 ophthalmopathy, 70 to 85 hyperthyroidism and approximately 17 progressor patients. The paper's findings and limits, for the study overall: Most expanded thyroid clonotypes (frequency above 0.001) were also detected in blood, suggesting blood repertoires may reflect thyroid immune responses. No statistical method was used to fix the sample size in advance, and group allocation was not hidden from the investigators. In validation, the model predicted progression to ophthalmopathy with approximately 69% sensitivity and around 72% specificity, a median of around six months before onset. Ophthalmopathy was separated from stable hyperthyroidism by a 13 V-J signature model, with 87.88% sensitivity and 81% to 82% specificity obtained in cross-validation and 80%/75% obtained in testing.

The TCR beta CDR3 regions were amplified from RNA transcripts. A first-round RT-PCR of the TCR CDR3 used the HTBI primer set with the Qiagen OneStep RT-PCR kit. The libraries were constructed in a second round of multiplex PCR and then size-selected and purified. Paired-end sequencing of the libraries was performed with 100 bp reads on an Illumina HiSeq2000. Per the source publication's procedure: SOAPnuke was used to process the raw data, throwing out any read that contained adapters or uncalled bases, had a mean Phred below 15, or lacked an exact constant-primer or identifier match. COPE v1.2.5 was used to merge the high-quality paired reads, and each unique nucleotide sequence was defined as a clonotype. Clonotypes were aligned to IMGT TRBV, TRBD and TRBJ reference segments using MiTCR v1.1. Analysis was restricted to V-J combinations with a frequency above 0.0001, which covered roughly 99% of repertoires. The TCS score was defined as F50 (clonal expansion) divided by E x V (chaos), with BLOSUM62-based TCRdist calculated between CDR3 peptides within each V-J. Welch's t-statistics and random forest reduced 450 to 600 V-J features to 10 to 15, which were used in a naive Bayes classifier (R e1071). TCRdb reanalyzed the raw reads on its own, using fastp at Q25 for trimming and MiXCR for clone calling, and kept in-frame beta chains. CDR3 protein duplicates are merged, each entry listing the most common genes and DNA. None of the V and J calls come from the authors' own analysis; TCRdb made them. Across this sample there are about 530,000 distinct CDR3 sequences, with more than 15% seen only once. 15% to 20% of the sample comes from the top ten.

From the cysteine through the phenylalanine, the CDR3 covers 14 amino acids. The kept DNA is CDR3 alone, 42 bases in frame from the first base. CDR1 and CDR2 (SGHTA, FQGNSA) derive from the germline V gene. The V and J ends are trimmed by 1 base and 4 bases, leaving 10 bases between them. In the ophthalmopathy patients, disease was moderately to severely active, with a Clinical Activity Score of 3 or more, a NOSPECS grade of 4 or more, and a duration of less than 3 months. Any patient with an uncontrolled infection, another autoimmune disease, pregnancy or lactation was excluded. Diagnoses relied on clinical symptoms, serum thyroxine and TRAb, thyroid ultrasound and orbital computed tomography. PBMCs were isolated from approximately 10 ml of fresh peripheral blood by Ficoll-Paque density gradient centrifugation. Trizol reagent was used to extract total RNA, and RNA quality was then checked on an Agilent 2100 Bioanalyzer.

In this sample, this clonotype turned up a few times. The specificity of this receptor is unknown. The record has no base qualities; no much larger clone is one base away. The sequence is built from TRBV7-2 and TRBJ2-5; possibly the D gene is TRBD2, per 6 matching bases. Sequenced sample: blood. The clonotype comes from a young woman with Graves' ophthalmopathy. The DNA sequence is as follows: TGTGCCAGCAGCTTAGGTGGGGGGACAGAGACCCAGTACTTC. Its protein is CASSLGGGTETQYF.